This T cell receptor beta chain was captured in a study of T cells in Graves' hyperthyroidism and ophthalmopathy. Fresh peripheral blood, approximately 10 ml, yielded the PBMCs. Germline loops: CDR1 SEHNR, CDR2 FQNEAQ (reference sequence). The germline V and J ends were trimmed by 5 bases and 0 bases, with 13 bases remaining between them. The CDR3 length is 15 residues. The investigators amplified TCR beta CDR3 regions from RNA transcripts. A first-round RT-PCR of the TCR CDR3 used the HTBI primer set. Using its own MiXCR run on the multiplex PCR reads, TCRdb lists one record per CDR3 protein. Here the sample spans about 290,000 distinct CDR3 sequences, roughly 14% being singletons.

The receptor comes from a woman aged 30 to 39 with Graves' hyperthyroidism that later progressed to Graves' ophthalmopathy. The chain employs TRBV7-9 and TRBJ1-1, with D perhaps TRBD1 (6 bases). The specimen was blood. The CDR3 reads CASSEYRDLNTEAFF. The CDR3 DNA follows: TGTGCCAGCAGCGAATACAGGGATCTGAACACTGAAGCTTTCTTT.